Below are 9 T cell receptor beta chains sequenced from a single sample in a study of T cells after yellow fever vaccination. TCRdb reprocessed the 5' RACE reads with MiXCR, giving one entry per CDR3 protein. The sample includes 280,000 or so distinct CDR3 sequences, roughly 9% seen only once; the top ten take approximately 3.3%. This specimen was CD4+ T cells sorted from PBMCs, taken 5 days after the yellow fever booster vaccination. The receptors were sampled from a man aged 18 to 30 who received the YFV17D yellow fever vaccine.

This clonotype was counted only a few times. The V gene is TRBV5-4, the J gene TRBJ1-1; D is unclear. V dropped 4 bases and J dropped 1 base, with 11 bases sitting between them. CDR1 SGHNT and CDR2 YYREEE come from the germline V gene (reference sequence). The CDR3 has 14 residues. CDR3 nucleotide sequence: TGTGCCAGCAGCCCACAGATTCAGAACACTGAAGCTTTCTTT. Amino acids: CASSPQIQNTEAFF.

The chain joins TRBV5-1 to TRBJ2-2, with 8 nucleotides matching TRBD1. The CDR3 runs 16 residues. Germline V gene sequence: CDR1 SGHRS, CDR2 YFSETQ. The V segment lost 6 bases and the J segment 6 bases; nucleotides outside the gene matches: 13. CDR3 nucleotide sequence: TGCGCCAGCAATTCGGGACAGGTATCATGGGCCGGGGAGCTGTTTTTT. Its translation: CASNSGQVSWAGELFF. Full variable domain (rest looked up from reference TRBV5-1 and TRBJ2-2): KAGVTQTPRYLIKTRGQQVTLSCSPISGHRSVSWYQQTPGQGLQFLFEYFSETQRNKGNFPGRFSGRQFSNSRSEMNVSTLELGDSALYLCASNSGQVSWAGELFFGEGSRLTVL.

The genes are TRBV12-2 and TRBJ2-1; TRBD1, as called in the table, went unchecked against the DNA. TRBV12-2 is reported as a pseudogene. The CDR3 length is 16 residues. CDR3: CASRLANRGIDNEQFF. The CDR3 DNA follows: TGTGCAAGTCGCTTAGCGAACCGGGGGATCGACAATGAGCAGTTCTTC.

The rearrangement uses TRBV12-3 or TRBV12-4 and TRBJ2-3, with 8 bases matching TRBD2. V lost 6 bases, J lost 2 bases, and 7 bases stayed unmatched. The CDR3 has 15 residues. The CDR3 spells CASRGQLADTDTQYF. The CDR3 nucleotides are TGTGCCAGCAGGGGGCAACTAGCGGACACAGATACGCAGTATTTT.

Ten or more counts support this clonotype. CDR3 region: CSARLGGTNTGELFF. The CDR3 bases are TGCAGTGCTAGATTAGGGGGGACGAACACCGGGGAGCTGTTTTTT. This chain connects TRBV20-1 to TRBJ2-2; D is possibly TRBD1 or TRBD2 (6 bases each). The germline V and J ends were trimmed by 2 bases and 0 bases, with 10 bases remaining between them. Germline loops: CDR1 DFQATT, CDR2 SNEGSKA (reference sequence). The CDR3 has 15 residues.

The chain joins TRBV18 to TRBJ1-4, with a possible D match to TRBD1 (5 bases). V was cut by 2 bases and J by 1 base, with 8 bases left in between. Germline assignment: CDR1 KGHSH and CDR2 LQKENI. This CDR3 is built from 15 residues. The CDR3 loop is CASSPSGGTNEKLFF. The CDR3 coding sequence is TGTGCCAGCTCACCAAGTGGGGGAACTAATGAAAAACTGTTTTTT. The variable domain in full, with the rest retrieved from reference TRBV18 and TRBJ1-4, is NAGVMQNPRHLVRRRGQEARLRCSPMKGHSHVYWYRQLPEEGLKFMVYLQKENIIDESGMPKERFSAEFPKEGPSILRIQQVVRGDSAAYFCASSPSGGTNEKLFFGSGTQLSVL.

This clonotype was recorded at least ten times. The chain has TRBV7-2 and TRBJ1-1; D is ambiguous. Deletions cut 2 bases from V and 4 bases from J, with 14 bases between. There are 15 residues in the CDR3. Looked up from germline, CDR1 is SGHTA and CDR2 is FQGNSA. CDR3 region: CASSLSPGYFTEAFF. CDR3 sequence (DNA): TGTGCCAGCAGCTTATCTCCGGGCTATTTCACTGAAGCTTTCTTT.

The table lists this clonotype with a few counts. V usage is TRBV9 and J usage is TRBJ2-3, with 10 positions matching TRBD2. Germline lookup yields CDR1 SGDLS and CDR2 YYNGEE. The CDR3 sequence is 14 residues long. Trimming took 0 bases from V and 6 from J; bases not matched to a gene: 1. CDR3 bases: TGTGCCAGCAGCGTAGCTAGCGGGGGCGATACGCAGTATTTT. Translating it yields CASSVASGGDTQYF. Full variable domain (outside the CDR3, taken from reference TRBV9 and TRBJ2-3): DSGVTQTPKHLITATGQRVTLRCSPRSGDLSVYWYQQSLDQGLQFLIQYYNGEERAKGNILERFSAQQFPDLHSELNLSSLELGDSALYFCASSVASGGDTQYFGPGTRLTVL.

The chain joins TRBV20-1 to TRBJ2-5, with no clear D. The CDR3 is 12 residues long. The V gene's germline CDR1 is DFQATT and CDR2 SNEGSKA (reference sequence). CDR3 amino acids: CRADMVGETQYF. The CDR3 DNA follows: TGCAGAGCTGACATGGTCGGGGAGACCCAGTACTTC.